The next 2 T cell receptor beta chains were all read from a single sample in a study of T cell responses to AZD1222 COVID-19 vaccine (dated by TCRdb to about 2021). The library was prepared using the immunoSEQ multiplex PCR assay. The table comes from immuneACCESS by way of TCRdb, which keeps in-frame sequences with V and J called. Part of the clones is missing from these tables; in studies checked, under half for an unresolved V gene and the rest for unknown reasons. The sample table records roughly 120,000 clones; more than 70% of these occur just once. In total, the top ten clones hold roughly 12% of the sample. The time point label, as the study defines it: baseline before first vaccination. Material: peripheral blood, obtained on day 0 of AZD1222 vaccination. The receptor source for this set is an adult in good health.

This chain joins TRBV3-1 (or the pseudogene TRBV3-2) and TRBJ1-2, with D perhaps matching TRBD1 (5 bases). V gave up 4 bases and J gave up 2 bases, with 8 bases separating them. This CDR3 is 13 amino acids long. Germline CDR1 is LGHDT and CDR2 is YNNKEL (reference sequence). The CDR3 protein is CASSRQPNYGYTF. The CDR3 region has the DNA TGTGCCAGCAGCCGACAGCCCAACTATGGCTACACCTTC.

This chain connects TRBV19 to TRBJ2-2; D is possibly TRBD1 (6 bases). The CDR3 totals 15 residues. V was shortened by 6 bases and J by 7 bases, with 18 bases between the two germline ends. From germline, CDR1 is LNHDA and CDR2 SQIVND (reference sequence). As DNA, the CDR3 is TGTGCCAGTAGGCTCACCCCGGGACAAGGCGGGGAGCTGTTTTTT. Amino acid sequence: CASRLTPGQGGELFF.